Presented here are 17 T cell receptor beta chains from one specimen sequenced in a study of CD8+ T cells in alopecia areata. Treatment given: oral pan-JAK inhibitor, 5-10 mg twice daily. cDNA prepared by RNA extraction and subsequent reverse transcription served as the template for sequencing. TCRdb's table, derived via immunoSEQ multiplex PCR, lists solely in-frame clones and lacks some. Among roughly 280,000 clones listed, about 60% were seen once. Specimen: CD4+ T cells sorted from blood, collected at roughly week 53, from a patient treated with tofacitinib. The receptors were gathered from a human donor with alopecia areata.

The table lists this clone with a few counts. The V and J genes are TRBV29-1 and TRBJ2-5; no definite D call. Trimming pared 7 bases from V and 2 bases from J, leaving 11 bases between. CDR1 SQVTM and CDR2 ANQGSEA come from the germline V gene. This CDR3 spans 12 amino acids. CDR3 loop: CSGTTDQETQYF. The DNA for the CDR3 is TGCAGCGGCACAACAGATCAAGAGACCCAGTACTTC.

V and J are TRBV29-1 and TRBJ2-5; D unresolved. CDR1 and CDR2 (germline): SQVTM, ANQGSEA. Trimming pared 0 bases from V and 4 bases from J, leaving 12 bases between. The CDR3 totals 14 residues. CDR3 in amino acids: CSVEDLVGGETQYF. The CDR3 nucleotides read TGCAGCGTTGAAGATCTGGTGGGCGGAGAGACCCAGTACTTC.

V usage is TRBV30 and J usage is TRBJ2-7, with a tentative D call TRBD2 (6 bases). The CDR3 is 12 residues long. CDR1 is GTSNPN and CDR2 is SVGIG in the germline V gene (reference sequence). Trimming took off 2 bases at V and 3 bases at J, with 8 bases between the two ends. CDR3 coding DNA: TGTGCCTGGAGTAGGAGGGGCTACGAGCAGTACTTC. Protein: CAWSRRGYEQYF.

The chain uses TRBV29-1 and TRBJ2-7; 7 bases are a match to TRBD2. The CDR3 extends over 13 amino acids. Trimming at V came to 6 bases and at J to 4 bases, leaving 9 bases not matched to a gene. Germline lookup yields CDR1 SQVTM and CDR2 ANQGSEA. The CDR3 is CSVRSGGGYEQYF. DNA for the CDR3: TGCAGCGTCCGCTCAGGCGGGGGTTACGAGCAGTACTTC.

This clone was found once. This rearrangement joins TRBV27 to TRBJ2-2, with TRBD2 as a possible D gene (7 bases). Trimming pared 3 bases from V and 5 bases from J, leaving 19 bases between. CDR3 length: 17 amino acids. Germline lookup yields CDR1 MNHEY and CDR2 SMNVEV (reference sequence). For the CDR3, the DNA is TGTGCCAGCAGTTTGAGTCGGGGGGCAAGGCGGACCGGGGAGCTGTTTTTT. This gives the protein CASSLSRGARRTGELFF.

The chain couples TRBV9 to TRBJ2-5, with D maybe TRBD2 (5 bases). The CDR3 is made up of 16 amino acids. Trimming cost V 0 bases and J 1 base, with 13 bases left between them. CDR1 SGDLS and CDR2 YYNGEE come from the germline V gene. The CDR3 reads CASSVVSGELQETQYF. CDR3 DNA sequence: TGTGCCAGCAGCGTAGTCTCCGGGGAACTCCAAGAGACCCAGTACTTC.

The genes are TRBV29-1 and TRBJ1-4; D remains unclear. V lost 3 bases and J 10 bases, leaving 9 bases between the germline ends. CDR3 size: 11 residues. Looked up from germline, CDR1 is SQVTM and CDR2 is ANQGSEA. The DNA for the CDR3 is TGCAGCGTTGAGGAGGTCGGAAAACTGTTTTTT. It yields the protein CSVEEVGKLFF.

The chain has TRBV6-5 and TRBJ1-6; 7 nucleotides match TRBD1. The CDR3 runs to 15 residues. Trimming removed 4 bases from V and 9 bases from J; junction bases left unmatched: 9. Germline V gene lookup returns CDR1 MNHEY and CDR2 SVGAGI. The CDR3 sequence is CASSSPAGGGSPLHF. The CDR3 DNA sequence: TGTGCCAGCAGTTCTCCCGCAGGGGGTGGTTCACCCCTCCACTTT.

This chain joins TRBV10-3 and TRBJ1-4, with D perhaps matching TRBD1 (5 bases). The CDR3 is 14 amino acids. Looked up from germline, CDR1 is ENHRY and CDR2 is SYGVKD. Trimming took off 0 bases at V and 8 bases at J, with 10 bases between the two ends. The CDR3 DNA reads as TGTGCCATCAGTGAGTCGACGGGGGTAGAAAAACTGTTTTTT. Its translation is CAISESTGVEKLFF.

This clone was detected a few times. The genes are TRBV29-1 and TRBJ1-6; D might be TRBD1 (5 bases). The CDR3 is 14 amino acids. From germline, CDR1 is SQVTM and CDR2 ANQGSEA. CDR3 residues: CRGDLPPYNSPLHF. The CDR3, as DNA: TGCAGAGGGGACCTGCCGCCTTATAATTCACCCCTCCACTTT.

The genes are TRBV7-2 and TRBJ1-6, with TRBD1 as a possible D gene (6 bases). The CDR3 extends over 12 amino acids. Trimming shortened V by 5 bases and J by 10 bases, and 9 bases separated the two germline ends. Germline CDR1 and CDR2: SGHTA and FQGNSA. CDR3 bases: TGTGCCAGCAGCCAACAGGGCTCACCCCTCCACTTT. Protein product: CASSQQGSPLHF.

The chain couples TRBV30 to TRBJ1-5; weak D call: TRBD1 (6 bases). This CDR3 is 13 amino acids long. Germline lookup yields CDR1 GTSNPN and CDR2 SVGIG (reference sequence). V gave up 5 bases and J gave up 4 bases, with 12 bases separating them. CDR3 nucleotide sequence: TGTGCCTGGGGGGCAGGGGATAATCAGCCCCAGCATTTT. Translation gives CAWGAGDNQPQHF.

This chain links TRBV20-1 with TRBJ2-5; unclear D gene. The ends were cut back, 6 bases at V and 5 bases at J, with 10 bases in the middle. Germline CDR1 DFQATT, CDR2 SNEGSKA (reference sequence). This CDR3 is 11 amino acids long. The CDR3 here is CSAVRAETQYF. The CDR3 coding sequence is TGCAGTGCGGTAAGGGCGGAGACCCAGTACTTC.

This clone has more than one count but fewer than ten. This rearrangement joins TRBV10-3 to TRBJ1-3; no firm D call. This CDR3 is built from 14 residues. Germline CDR1 and CDR2: ENHRY and SYGVKD. V was cut by 4 bases and J by 0 bases, with 7 bases left in between. The CDR3 region is CAISGYTSGNTIYF. CDR3 nucleotide sequence: TGTGCCATCAGTGGGTACACCTCTGGAAACACCATATATTTT.

There are a few counts of this clone. The J gene is TRBJ2-5, the V gene TRBV29-1, with a tentative D call TRBD1 (5 bases). The germline V gene has CDR1 SQVTM and CDR2 ANQGSEA. The CDR3 is 13 amino acids. V lost 0 bases, J lost 5 bases, and 10 bases lay in between. CDR3 in amino acids: CSVEDGRVETQYF. CDR3 nucleotides: TGCAGCGTTGAAGACGGCAGGGTCGAGACCCAGTACTTC.

The chain has TRBV30 and TRBJ1-5; unclear D gene. The CDR3 runs to 12 residues. Deletions cut 1 base from V and 7 bases from J, with 8 bases between. Germline assignment: CDR1 GTSNPN and CDR2 SVGIG (reference sequence). The DNA of the CDR3 is TGTGCCTGGAGTGCCAGCGGGCAGCCCCAGCATTTT. This codes for CAWSASGQPQHF.

This sequence joins TRBV4-2 and TRBJ1-2, with D tentatively TRBD1 (5 bases). The CDR3 extends over 13 amino acids. The V end was cut by 3 bases, the J end by 7 bases, with 12 bases between. From germline, CDR1 is LGHNA and CDR2 YNFKEQ. The CDR3 DNA reads as TGTGCCAGCAGCCAGGACCGGGACGCTGGCTACACCTTC. This gives the protein CASSQDRDAGYTF.